The sequence of this T cell receptor beta chain was determined in a study of blood T cell repertoires in COVID-19. The CDR3 is made up of 14 amino acids. The junction had 8 bases not matched to a gene; V was cut back by 6 bases and J by 4 bases. Germline CDR1 and CDR2: SNHLY and FYNNEI. Generated by immunoSEQ multiplex PCR, the TCRdb table keeps only in-frame clones and is missing some. The repertoire consists of 70,000 or so clones, with around 90% occurring once and the leading ten covering around 8%. This TCR was recovered from a human donor in a cohort sampled during active COVID-19. The sample was peripheral blood. The chain employs TRBV2 and TRBJ2-5, with 7 bases that match TRBD1. CDR3 in amino acids: CASSRQGKGETQYF. CDR3 DNA sequence: TGTGCCAGCAGCCGACAGGGAAAAGGAGAGACCCAGTACTTC. Combining the CDR3 with reference TRBV2 and TRBJ2-5 gives the whole variable domain EPEVTQTPSHQVTQMGQEVILRCVPISNHLYFYWYRQILGQKVEFLVSFYNNEISEKSEIFDDQFSVERPDGSNFTLKIRSTKLEDSAMYFCASSRQGKGETQYFGPGTRLLVL.